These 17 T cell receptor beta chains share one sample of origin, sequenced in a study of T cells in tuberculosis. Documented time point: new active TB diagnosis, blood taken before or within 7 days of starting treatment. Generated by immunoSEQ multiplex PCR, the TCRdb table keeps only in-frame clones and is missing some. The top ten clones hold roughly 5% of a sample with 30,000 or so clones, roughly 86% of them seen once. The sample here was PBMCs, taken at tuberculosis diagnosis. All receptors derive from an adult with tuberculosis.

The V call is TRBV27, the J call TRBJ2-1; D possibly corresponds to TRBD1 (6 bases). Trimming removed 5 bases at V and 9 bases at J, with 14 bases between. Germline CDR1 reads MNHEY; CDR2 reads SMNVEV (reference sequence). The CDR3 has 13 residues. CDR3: CASSRSTGREQFF. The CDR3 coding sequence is TGTGCCAGCAGTCGCTCGACAGGACGTGAGCAGTTCTTC.

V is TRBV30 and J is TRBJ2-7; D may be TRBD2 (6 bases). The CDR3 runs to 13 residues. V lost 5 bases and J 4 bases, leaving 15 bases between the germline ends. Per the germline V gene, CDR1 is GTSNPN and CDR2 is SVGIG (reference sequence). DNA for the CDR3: TGTGCCTGGGGAAGGGACTCCCCGTACGAGCAGTACTTC. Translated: CAWGRDSPYEQYF. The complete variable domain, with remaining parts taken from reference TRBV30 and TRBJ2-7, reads SQTIHQWPATLVQPVGSPLSLECTVEGTSNPNLYWYRQAAGRGLQLLFYSVGIGQISSEVPQNLSASRPQDRQFILSSKKLLLSDSGFYLCAWGRDSPYEQYFGPGTRLTVT.

The chain's CDR3 is CASRTGSVSNQPQHF. DNA of the CDR3: TGTGCCAGCAGGACAGGGTCGGTCAGCAATCAGCCCCAGCATTTT. The genes are TRBV27 and TRBJ1-5; 7 positions agree with TRBD1. After removal of 6 bases from V and 1 base from J, the junction contained 6 bases not matched to a gene. Germline CDR1 MNHEY, CDR2 SMNVEV (reference sequence). The CDR3 is 15 amino acids.

The CDR3 DNA reads as TGTGCCAGCAGTGAAACAGCCAGGGGTATATTCTATGGCTACACCTTC. Protein sequence: CASSETARGIFYGYTF. The chain links TRBV25-1 to TRBJ1-2; maybe TRBD1 (6 bases). The V end was cut by 2 bases, the J end by 4 bases, with 17 bases between. The germline V gene has CDR1 MGHDK and CDR2 SYGVNS. This CDR3 has 16 amino acids.

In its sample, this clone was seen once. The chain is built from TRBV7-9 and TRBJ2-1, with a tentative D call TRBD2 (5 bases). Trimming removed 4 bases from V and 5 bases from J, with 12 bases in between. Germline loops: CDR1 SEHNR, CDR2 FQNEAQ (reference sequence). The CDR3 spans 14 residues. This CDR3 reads CASSWLAFNNEQFF. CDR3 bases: TGTGCCAGCAGCTGGCTAGCTTTCAACAATGAGCAGTTCTTC.

CDR3 region: CATAGEVRHYEQYF. In DNA, the CDR3 is TGTGCCACCGCCGGGGAAGTGAGACACTACGAGCAGTACTTC. This chain links TRBV10-3 with TRBJ2-7, with D possibly matching TRBD2 (5 bases). V was trimmed by 10 bases and J by 3 bases, leaving 19 bases between them. Per the germline V gene, CDR1 is ENHRY and CDR2 is SYGVKD. The CDR3 is 14 residues long.

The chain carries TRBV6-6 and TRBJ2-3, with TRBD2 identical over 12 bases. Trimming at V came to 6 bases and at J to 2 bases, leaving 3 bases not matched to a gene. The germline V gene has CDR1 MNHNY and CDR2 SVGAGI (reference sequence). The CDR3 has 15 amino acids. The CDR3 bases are TGTGCCAGCAGGCGGACTAGCGGGGACACAGATACGCAGTATTTT. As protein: CASRRTSGDTDTQYF.

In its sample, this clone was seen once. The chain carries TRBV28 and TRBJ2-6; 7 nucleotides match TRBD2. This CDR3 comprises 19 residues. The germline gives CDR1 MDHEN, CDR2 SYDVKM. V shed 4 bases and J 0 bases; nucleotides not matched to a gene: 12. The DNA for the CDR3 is TGTGCCAGCAGTTACCTTGGGCTAGCGGCCCACTCTGGGGCCAACGTCCTGACTTTC. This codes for CASSYLGLAAHSGANVLTF.

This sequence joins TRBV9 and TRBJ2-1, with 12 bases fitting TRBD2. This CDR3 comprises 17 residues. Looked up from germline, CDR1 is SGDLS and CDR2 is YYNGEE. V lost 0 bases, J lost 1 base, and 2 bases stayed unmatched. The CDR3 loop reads CASSVDTSGRSYNEQFF. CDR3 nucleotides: TGTGCCAGCAGCGTAGATACTAGCGGGAGGTCCTACAATGAGCAGTTCTTC.

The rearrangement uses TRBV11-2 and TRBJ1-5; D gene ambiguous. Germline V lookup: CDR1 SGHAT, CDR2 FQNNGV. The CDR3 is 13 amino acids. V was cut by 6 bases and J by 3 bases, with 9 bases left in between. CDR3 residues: CASSLTDNQPQHF. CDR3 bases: TGTGCCAGCAGTCTCACAGACAATCAGCCCCAGCATTTT. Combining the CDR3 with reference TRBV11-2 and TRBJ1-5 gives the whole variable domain EAGVAQSPRYKIIEKRQSVAFWCNPISGHATLYWYQQILGQGPKLLIQFQNNGVVDDSQLPKDRFSAERLKGVDSTLKIQPAKLEDSAVYLCASSLTDNQPQHFGDGTRLSIL.

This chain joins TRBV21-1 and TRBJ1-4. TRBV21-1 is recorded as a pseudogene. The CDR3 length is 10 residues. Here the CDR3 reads CASRNEKLFF. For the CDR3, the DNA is TGTGCCAGCCGTAATGAAAAACTGTTTTTT.

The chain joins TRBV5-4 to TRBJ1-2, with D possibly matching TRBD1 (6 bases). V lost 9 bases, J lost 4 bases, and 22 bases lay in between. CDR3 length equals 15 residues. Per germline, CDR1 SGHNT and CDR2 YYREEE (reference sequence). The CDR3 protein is CATNQGAGEIYGYTF. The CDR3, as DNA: TGTGCCACCAACCAAGGGGCAGGGGAGATCTATGGCTACACCTTC.

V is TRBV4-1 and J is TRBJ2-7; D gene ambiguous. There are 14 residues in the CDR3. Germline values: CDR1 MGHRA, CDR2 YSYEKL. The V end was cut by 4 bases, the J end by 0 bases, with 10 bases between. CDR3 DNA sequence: TGCGCCAGCAGCCGCCTAGAAAGCTCCTACGAGCAGTACTTC. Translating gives CASSRLESSYEQYF.

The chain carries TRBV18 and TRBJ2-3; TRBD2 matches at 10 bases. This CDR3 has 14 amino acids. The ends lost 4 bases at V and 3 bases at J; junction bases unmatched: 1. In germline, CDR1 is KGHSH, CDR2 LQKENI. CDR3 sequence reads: CASSQLAGTDTQYF. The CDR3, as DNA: TGTGCCAGCTCACAACTAGCGGGGACAGATACGCAGTATTTT.

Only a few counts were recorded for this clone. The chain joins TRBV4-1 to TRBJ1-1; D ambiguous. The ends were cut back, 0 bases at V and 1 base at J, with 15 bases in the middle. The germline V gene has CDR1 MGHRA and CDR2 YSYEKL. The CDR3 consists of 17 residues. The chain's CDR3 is CASSQDGLGRKNTEAFF. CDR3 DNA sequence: TGCGCCAGCAGCCAAGATGGCCTGGGCAGGAAGAACACTGAAGCTTTCTTT.

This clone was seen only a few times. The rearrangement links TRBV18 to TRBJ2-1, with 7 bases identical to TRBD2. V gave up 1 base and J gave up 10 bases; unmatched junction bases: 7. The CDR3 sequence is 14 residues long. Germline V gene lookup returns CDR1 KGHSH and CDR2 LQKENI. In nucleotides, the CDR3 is TGTGCCAGCTCACCACAATCGGCGGGAGAGGAGCAGTTCTTC. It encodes CASSPQSAGEEQFF.

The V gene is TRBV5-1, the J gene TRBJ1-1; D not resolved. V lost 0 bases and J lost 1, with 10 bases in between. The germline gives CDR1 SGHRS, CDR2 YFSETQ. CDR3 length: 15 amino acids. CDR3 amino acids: CASSLVLEGNTEAFF. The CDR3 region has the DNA TGCGCCAGCAGCTTGGTACTCGAGGGGAACACTGAAGCTTTCTTT.